This T cell receptor (beta chain) was recovered during a study of blood T cells in healthy people across ages. The study, taken as a whole, reports: Among long-lived donors, naive CD4+ cells were more numerous and diversity higher than in aged donors. Those diversity estimates obtained from one million T cells were thought to be underestimates.

As to this clonotype: Antigen unknown.

With a J-beta primer mix and a sample-barcoded 5' primer, a second PCR ran 7 to 11 cycles. The authors tagged each cDNA molecule using a template-switch adaptor with 12 random nucleotides. In TCRdb, the 5' RACE reads were re-called with MiXCR into one record per CDR3 protein. The table records approximately 290,000 distinct CDR3 sequences, roughly 26% of them present only once. PBMCs were isolated at a quantity of at least 7 million per sample. Trimming removed 0 bases from V and 2 bases from J, with 13 bases in between. The CDR3 runs 15 residues. Germline V gene lookup returns CDR1 DFQATT and CDR2 SNEGSKA (reference sequence).

Sequenced: blood. The chain uses TRBV20-1 and TRBJ2-5, with D tentatively TRBD2 (6 bases). The sequence was obtained from a woman in her 70s in good health. CDR3 sequence (DNA): TGCAGTGCTAGAGATGGGGCTAGCGTACAAGAGACCCAGTACTTC. Protein: CSARDGASVQETQYF.